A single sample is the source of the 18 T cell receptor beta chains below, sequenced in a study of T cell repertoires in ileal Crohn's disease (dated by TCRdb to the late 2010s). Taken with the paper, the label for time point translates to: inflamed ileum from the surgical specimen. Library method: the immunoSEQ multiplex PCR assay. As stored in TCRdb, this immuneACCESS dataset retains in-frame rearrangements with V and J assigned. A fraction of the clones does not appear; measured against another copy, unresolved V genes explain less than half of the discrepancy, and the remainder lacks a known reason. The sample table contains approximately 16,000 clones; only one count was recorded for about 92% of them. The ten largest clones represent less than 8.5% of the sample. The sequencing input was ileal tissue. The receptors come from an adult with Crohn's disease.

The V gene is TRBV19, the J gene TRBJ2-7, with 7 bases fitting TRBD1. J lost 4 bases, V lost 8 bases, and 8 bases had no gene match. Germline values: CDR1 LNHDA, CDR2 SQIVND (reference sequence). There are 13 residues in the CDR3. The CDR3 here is CASGPGQSYEQYF. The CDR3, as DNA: TGTGCCAGTGGCCCGGGACAGTCGTACGAGCAGTACTTC.

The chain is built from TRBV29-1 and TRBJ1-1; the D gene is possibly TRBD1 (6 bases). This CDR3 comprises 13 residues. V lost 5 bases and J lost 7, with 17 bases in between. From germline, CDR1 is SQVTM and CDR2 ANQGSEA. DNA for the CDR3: TGCAGCGTTCTTGTAATGGGACAAGGTGAAGCTTTCTTT. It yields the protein CSVLVMGQGEAFF.

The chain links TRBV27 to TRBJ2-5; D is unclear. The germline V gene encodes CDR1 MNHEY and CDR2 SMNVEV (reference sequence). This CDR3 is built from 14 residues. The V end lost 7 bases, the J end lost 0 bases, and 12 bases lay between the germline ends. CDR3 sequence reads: CASMKLNYQETQYF. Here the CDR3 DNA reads TGTGCCAGCATGAAGTTGAATTACCAAGAGACCCAGTACTTC.

The CDR3 here is CASSLAPGQGDEQYF. The CDR3 DNA follows: TGTGCCAGCAGCTTAGCTCCCGGACAGGGCGACGAGCAGTACTTC. The chain uses TRBV11-3 and TRBJ2-7, with 8 bases identical to TRBD1. The germline gives CDR1 SGHNT, CDR2 YENEEA. The length of the CDR3 is 15 residues. V shed 1 base, J shed 5 bases, and the junction held 7 bases outside the gene matches.

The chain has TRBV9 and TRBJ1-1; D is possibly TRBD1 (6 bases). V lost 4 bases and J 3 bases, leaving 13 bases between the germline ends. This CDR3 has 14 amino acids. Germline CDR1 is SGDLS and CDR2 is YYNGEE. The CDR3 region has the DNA TGTGCCAGCAGCCCGCGGAGGGGGGACACTGAAGCTTTCTTT. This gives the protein CASSPRRGDTEAFF.

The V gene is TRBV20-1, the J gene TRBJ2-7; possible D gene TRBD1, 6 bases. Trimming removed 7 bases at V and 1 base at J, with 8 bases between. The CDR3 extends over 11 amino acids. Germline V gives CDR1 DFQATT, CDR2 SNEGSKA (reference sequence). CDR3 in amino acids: CSGGGSYEQYF. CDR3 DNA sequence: TGCAGTGGAGGGGGTTCCTACGAGCAGTACTTC.

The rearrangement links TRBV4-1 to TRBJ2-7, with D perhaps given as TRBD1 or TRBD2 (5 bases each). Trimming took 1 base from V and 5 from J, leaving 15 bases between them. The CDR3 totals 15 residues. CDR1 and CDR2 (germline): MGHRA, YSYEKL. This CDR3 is CASSQVGDGKNEQYF. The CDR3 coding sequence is TGCGCCAGCAGCCAAGTGGGGGATGGAAAAAACGAGCAGTACTTC.

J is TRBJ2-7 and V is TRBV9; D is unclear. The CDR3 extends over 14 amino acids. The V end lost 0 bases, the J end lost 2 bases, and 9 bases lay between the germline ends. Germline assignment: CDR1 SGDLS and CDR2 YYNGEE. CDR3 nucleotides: TGTGCCAGCAGCGTAGTAGCAAGGACCTACGAGCAGTACTTC. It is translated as CASSVVARTYEQYF.

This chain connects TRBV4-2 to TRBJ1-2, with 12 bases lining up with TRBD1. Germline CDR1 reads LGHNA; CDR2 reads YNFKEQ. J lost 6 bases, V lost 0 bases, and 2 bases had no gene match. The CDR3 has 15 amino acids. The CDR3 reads CASSQEGQGADGYTF. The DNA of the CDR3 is TGTGCCAGCAGCCAAGAGGGACAGGGGGCAGATGGCTACACCTTC.

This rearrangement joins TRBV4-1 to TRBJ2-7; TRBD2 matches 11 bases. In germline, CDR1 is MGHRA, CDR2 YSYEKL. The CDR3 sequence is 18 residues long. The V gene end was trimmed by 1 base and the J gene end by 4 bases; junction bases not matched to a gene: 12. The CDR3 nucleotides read TGCGCCAGCAGCCAAGGAGAATTTAGCGGGGGGGCCCATTACGAGCAGTACTTC. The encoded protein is CASSQGEFSGGAHYEQYF.

CDR3 in amino acids: CASSASGTMAGANVLTF. CDR3 DNA: TGTGCCAGCAGCGCCTCCGGGACAATGGCTGGGGCCAACGTCCTGACTTTC. V gene TRBV9 combines with J gene TRBJ2-6, with D perhaps matching TRBD1 (6 bases). Trimming removed 3 bases from V and 2 bases from J, with 15 bases in between. Germline V lookup: CDR1 SGDLS, CDR2 YYNGEE. CDR3 length equals 17 residues.

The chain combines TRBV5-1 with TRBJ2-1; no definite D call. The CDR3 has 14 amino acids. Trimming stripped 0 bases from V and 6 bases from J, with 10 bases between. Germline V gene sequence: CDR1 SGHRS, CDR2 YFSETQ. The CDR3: CASSLDGARNEQFF. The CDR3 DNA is TGCGCCAGCAGCTTGGATGGAGCGCGCAATGAGCAGTTCTTC.

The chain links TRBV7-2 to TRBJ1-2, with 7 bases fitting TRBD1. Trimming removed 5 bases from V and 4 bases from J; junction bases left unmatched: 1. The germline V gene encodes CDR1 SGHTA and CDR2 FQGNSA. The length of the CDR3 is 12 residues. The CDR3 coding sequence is TGTGCCAGCAGCCGGGACAGCTATGGCTACACCTTC. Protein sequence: CASSRDSYGYTF. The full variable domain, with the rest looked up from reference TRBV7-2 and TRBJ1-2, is GAGVSQSPSNKVTEKGKDVELRCDPISGHTALYWYRQSLGQGLEFLIYFQGNSAPDKSGLPSDRFSAERTGGSVSTLTIQRTQQEDSAVYLCASSRDSYGYTFGSGTRLTVV.

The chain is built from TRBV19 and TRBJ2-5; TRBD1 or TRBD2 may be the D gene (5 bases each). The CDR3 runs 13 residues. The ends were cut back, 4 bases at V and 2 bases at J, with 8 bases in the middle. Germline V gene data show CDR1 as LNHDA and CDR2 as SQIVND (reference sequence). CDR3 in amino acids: CASSRGRQETQYF. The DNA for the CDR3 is TGTGCCAGTAGTAGGGGACGGCAAGAGACCCAGTACTTC.

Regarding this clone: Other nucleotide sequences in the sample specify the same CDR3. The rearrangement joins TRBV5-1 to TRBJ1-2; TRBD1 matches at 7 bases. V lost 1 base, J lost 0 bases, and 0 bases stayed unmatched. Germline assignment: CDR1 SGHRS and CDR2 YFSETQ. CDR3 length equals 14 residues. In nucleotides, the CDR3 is TGCGCCAGCAGCTTGCAGGGGGCTAACTATGGCTACACCTTC. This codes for CASSLQGANYGYTF. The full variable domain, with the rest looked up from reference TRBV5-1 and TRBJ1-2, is KAGVTQTPRYLIKTRGQQVTLSCSPISGHRSVSWYQQTPGQGLQFLFEYFSETQRNKGNFPGRFSGRQFSNSRSEMNVSTLELGDSALYLCASSLQGANYGYTFGSGTRLTVV.

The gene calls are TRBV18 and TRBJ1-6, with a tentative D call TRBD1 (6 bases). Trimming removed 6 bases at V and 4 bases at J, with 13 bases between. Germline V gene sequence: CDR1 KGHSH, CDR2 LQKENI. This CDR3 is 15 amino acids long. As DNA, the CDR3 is TGTGCCAGCTCCCCGACAGGATCATATAATTCACCCCTCCACTTT. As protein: CASSPTGSYNSPLHF.

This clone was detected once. The CDR3 DNA sequence: TGTGCCAGTAGTAACTACGGGACAGGGAACAATCAGCCCCAGCATTTT. Its translation: CASSNYGTGNNQPQHF. V and J are TRBV19 and TRBJ1-5; 9 nucleotides align to TRBD1. V gave up 4 bases and J gave up 3 bases; unmatched junction bases: 7. The CDR3 covers 16 residues. Germline lookup yields CDR1 LNHDA and CDR2 SQIVND (reference sequence). Complete variable domain (other parts from reference TRBV19 and TRBJ1-5): DGGITQSPKYLFRKEGQNVTLSCEQNLNHDAMYWYRQDPGQGLRLIYYSQIVNDFQKGDIAEGYSVSREKKESFPLTVTSAQKNPTAFYLCASSNYGTGNNQPQHFGDGTRLSIL.

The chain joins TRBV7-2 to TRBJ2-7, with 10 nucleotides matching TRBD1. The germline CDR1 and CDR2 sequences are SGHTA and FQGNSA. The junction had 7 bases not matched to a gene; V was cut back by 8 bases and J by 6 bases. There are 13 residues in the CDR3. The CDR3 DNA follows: TGTGCCAGCTCTCAGACAGGGGGCGGCGAGCAGTACTTC. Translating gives CASSQTGGGEQYF.